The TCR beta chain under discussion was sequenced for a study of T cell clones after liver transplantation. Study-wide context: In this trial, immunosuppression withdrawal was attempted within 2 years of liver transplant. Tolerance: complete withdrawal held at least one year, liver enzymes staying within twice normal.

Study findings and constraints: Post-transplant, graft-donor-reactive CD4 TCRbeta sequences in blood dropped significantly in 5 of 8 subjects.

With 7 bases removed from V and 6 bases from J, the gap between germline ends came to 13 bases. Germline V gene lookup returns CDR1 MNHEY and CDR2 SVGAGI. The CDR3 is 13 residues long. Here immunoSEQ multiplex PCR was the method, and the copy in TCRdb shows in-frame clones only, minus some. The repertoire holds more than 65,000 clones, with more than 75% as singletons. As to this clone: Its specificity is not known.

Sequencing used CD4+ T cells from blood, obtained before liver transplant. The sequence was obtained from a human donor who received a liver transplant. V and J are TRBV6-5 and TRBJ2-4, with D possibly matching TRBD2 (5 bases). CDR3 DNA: TGTGCCAGCAAGCGGCAGGTTGGAAACATTCAGTACTTC. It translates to CASKRQVGNIQYF.